This record looks at one TCR beta chain sequence and its context. The record originates from a study of shared clonotypes between healthy human individuals. Only in-frame clones appear in the TCRdb table, and some are missing; sequencing was by immunoSEQ multiplex PCR. The profile covers around 2.5 million clones, with 93% appearing a single time and 0.36% taken by the ten largest. The germline gives CDR1 SNHLY, CDR2 FYNNEI. The CDR3 is 14 residues long. V dropped 6 bases and J dropped 3 bases, with 12 bases sitting between them. The TCR comes from a man aged 18 to 29 in good health. Some clones in this sample may be carry-over from other donors' samples. The chain employs TRBV2 and TRBJ2-1; D is possibly TRBD1 (5 bases). Sequencing was performed on naive CD4+ T cells from PBMCs. Subset: CD45RA+ positively selected. The CDR3 spells CASSDVQDYNEQFF. The CDR3 DNA follows: TGTGCCAGCAGCGACGTACAGGACTACAATGAGCAGTTCTTC. The whole variable domain, remainder taken from reference TRBV2 and TRBJ2-1, is EPEVTQTPSHQVTQMGQEVILRCVPISNHLYFYWYRQILGQKVEFLVSFYNNEISEKSEIFDDQFSVERPDGSNFTLKIRSTKLEDSAMYFCASSDVQDYNEQFFGPGTRLTVL.